One TCR beta chain is described in this entry. Its specific antigen is unknown. The junction departs from germline at one end; a sequencing error may be responsible. The source of the sample is a study of shared clonotypes between healthy human individuals (dated by TCRdb to about 2020). Background on the whole study: Two women and three men aged 18 to 49 years were included in the cohort. Libraries were prepared and TCR repertoires were sequenced by different laboratories using diverse techniques, in order to increase sequencing depth and limit assay-specific biases. To estimate repertoire size and how much clonotypes are shared between individuals, the study performed deep sequencing of blood TCR repertoires from 4 to 6 healthy adults. For each donor, three plates each were used for CD4 naive and CD4 memory, two plates were used for CD8 naive, and one plate was used for CD8 memory. Each donor's leukapheresis produced roughly between roughly 0.94 and 9.5 billion PBMCs. Overall study outcomes, separate from this receptor: Sharing across several donors was observed for about 5% of naive CD4, 3% to 4% of naive CD8, 2% to 2.5% of memory CD4, and roughly 0.4% of memory CD8 clonotypes. Because the study included a small number of donors, the genetic and exposure-history diversity represented was limited. Sampling was restricted to blood, and TCR repertoires in tissue are likely to differ from TCR repertoires in blood. Naive subsets generally had larger estimated clonotype richness than memory subsets. Based on pairwise subsampling, the degree of clonotype sharing among donors was expected to be affected by sequencing depth. Rarefaction of sorted-subset datasets indicated incomplete sequencing despite the large sequencing depth. Clonotypes shared by all four sorted-subset donors showed higher generation probabilities than non-shared clonotypes.

TCR CDR3 regions were amplified from genomic DNA by multiplex PCR using the deep immunoSEQ assay. Extracted genomic DNA from each cell subset was spread evenly across all wells of several immunoSEQ 96-well plates, with each plate serving as a replicate. Each replicate PCR for sorted subsets received about 200 ng genomic DNA, equal to tens of thousands of T cell genomes. The purified libraries were quantified using a Qubit 3.0 fluorometer, sized with a Bioanalyzer 2100, and then quantified again using the KAPA Library Quantification kit. Each immunoSEQ 96-well plate was sequenced on its own single-read 150-cycle Illumina NextSeq 550 flow cell. On the study's bioinformatics: Because the immunoSEQ output held only junctional sequences and lacked quality scores, the filtering could not match the filtering applied to full-length reads. Sequences were annotated with PyIR, a Python wrapper for IgBLAST v1.9, using IMGT germline references to assign V/J genes and CDR3. Reads were filtered out if the reads had weak V/J assignments (E-value above 1e-6), no CDR3, stop codons, out-of-frame junctions, or ambiguous translated residues. V3J clonotypes were defined as sequences sharing the same inferred V gene, J gene, and CDR3 amino acid sequence. Percentage overlap between repertoires was calculated by dividing the number of shared unique clonotypes by the size of the smaller repertoire. RTK rarefaction, the Chao1 estimator, and Recon v2.1 estimates of unobserved clonotypes were used to assess repertoire richness. OLGA was used to compute generation probabilities for all TCRbeta clonotypes that the gDNA method yielded from four donors. TCRdb mirrors the immuneACCESS table, restricted to in-frame sequences. Some clones are absent from its copies; in checked studies, under half trace to an unresolved V gene, and the reason for the others is unknown. D and trimming come from the DNA, and the V and J calls and clone size come from that table. The sample table shows about 2,500,000 clones, and around nine tenths are seen once. The top ten clonotypes cover under 0.15% of the sample.

CDR1 and CDR2, looked up from the germline V gene, are MDHEN and SYDVKM. There are 12 amino acids in the CDR3, from cysteine to phenylalanine inclusive. The DNA shown is the 36-base CDR3, in frame from base 1. The donors were healthy, HIV-negative adults with no recently reported acute infections or vaccinations. Every donor was a Caucasian adult residing in Nashville, Tennessee, USA. CD4+ T cells were enriched by magnetic negative selection, after which naive cells were positively selected on CD45RA and the negative fraction was taken as the memory subset. Blood was obtained by leukapheresis, after which PBMCs were separated by Ficoll-Histopaque density gradient centrifugation and cryopreserved in liquid nitrogen vapor phase. Analytical flow cytometry was used to check the purity and quantity of each magnetically sorted T cell population. Each sorted fraction had its genomic DNA isolated and then quantified by UV absorbance on a Nanodrop 2000c.

The receptor was isolated from a young man in good health. The material sequenced was naive CD4+ T cells sorted from blood. The cell subset or site label for this specimen denotes: CD45RA+ positively selected. Rearrangement joined TRBV28 to TRBJ2-7; TRBD1 is possibly the D segment (5 matching bases). The encoded CDR3 is CASSARTTRPNF. The DNA reads TGTGCCAGCAGTGCTAGGACAACTCGACCGAACTTC.